The 26 T cell receptor beta chains in this list originate from one sample, sequenced in a study of early T cells in non-severe SARS-CoV-2 infection (dated by TCRdb to 2020 to 2023). The library was prepared using 5' RACE. Sequenced on a NextSeq 500. TCRdb applied fastp at Q25 and MiXCR to the public reads, then kept only in-frame beta chains. Entries are consolidated by CDR3 protein sequence, retaining the most common genes and DNA. Recorded for this sample are tens of thousands of distinct CDR3 sequences; approximately 9% of them occurred a single time. Approximately 4.9% of the sample is taken by the ten largest. The sample in question was whole blood, obtained at baseline. These receptors came from an adult who was a healthcare worker with PCR-confirmed SARS-CoV-2 infection or an uninfected control (not recorded which).

This clonotype has more than one count but fewer than ten. V and J are TRBV7-9 and TRBJ2-5; D unresolved. The CDR3 totals 15 residues. With 5 bases removed from V and 4 bases from J, the gap between germline ends came to 17 bases. Germline V gives CDR1 SEHNR, CDR2 FQNEAQ (reference sequence). The CDR3 reads CASSPSWALGETQYF. CDR3 DNA: TGTGCCAGCAGCCCCTCCTGGGCCCTTGGAGAGACCCAGTACTTC.

This clonotype was counted ten times or more. CDR3 sequence (DNA): TGTGCCATGGGGGAAAGCTCTGGGGCCAACGTCCTGACTTTC. It encodes CAMGESSGANVLTF. The gene calls are TRBV10-3 and TRBJ2-6; D may match TRBD1 or TRBD2 (5 bases each). The CDR3 totals 14 residues. V shed 9 bases and J shed 0 bases, with 9 bases lying between them. Germline V gene data show CDR1 as ENHRY and CDR2 as SYGVKD.

This clonotype was seen only a few times. The chain carries TRBV2 and TRBJ1-4; D is unclear. The germline CDR1 and CDR2 sequences are SNHLY and FYNNEI. CDR3 length: 13 residues. Trimming pared 6 bases from V and 11 bases from J, leaving 16 bases between. The CDR3 region has the DNA TGTGCCAGCAGAATGGACGTTAGGGCCAAACTGTTTTTT. This translates into CASRMDVRAKLFF.

This clonotype was detected many times. V gene TRBV6-5 combines with J gene TRBJ1-5; a possible D gene is TRBD1 (5 bases). The length of the CDR3 is 14 residues. CDR1 and CDR2 (germline): MNHEY, SVGAGI. V was shortened by 6 bases and J by 2 bases, with 11 bases between the two germline ends. The CDR3 sequence: CASSPGFGNQPQHF. In DNA form, the CDR3 reads TGTGCCAGCAGCCCAGGGTTTGGCAATCAGCCCCAGCATTTT.

V usage is TRBV7-9 and J usage is TRBJ2-3, with 7 bases that match TRBD1. This CDR3 comprises 15 residues. Unmatched junction bases numbered 4, after V lost 3 bases and J lost 1 base. CDR1 and CDR2 (germline): SEHNR, FQNEAQ (reference sequence). The CDR3 DNA reads TGTGCCAGCAGCTTTCGAGGACAGGGCACAGATACGCAGTATTTT. This codes for CASSFRGQGTDTQYF.

This clonotype has a handful of counts. The chain couples TRBV6-2 or TRBV6-3 to TRBJ2-7; D not certain. The germline gives CDR1 MNHEY, CDR2 SVGEGT. V was pared by 0 bases and J by 2 bases, with 14 bases between. This CDR3 has 16 amino acids. CDR3 nucleotides: TGTGCCAGCAGTTACTCGCTGCAGAAAACGACCTACGAGCAGTACTTC. It yields the protein CASSYSLQKTTYEQYF.

This clonotype was found many times. The chain joins TRBV20-1 to TRBJ2-1; possible D gene TRBD1, 5 bases. V was clipped by 1 base and J by 2 bases, with 9 bases between them. The CDR3 contains 14 residues. The V gene's germline CDR1 is DFQATT and CDR2 SNEGSKA (reference sequence). CDR3 coding DNA: TGCAGTGCTAGAGTTCAGACAGCCTACAATGAGCAGTTCTTC. As protein: CSARVQTAYNEQFF.

This clonotype was recorded many times. This chain joins TRBV5-1 and TRBJ2-2, with 11 nucleotides matching TRBD2. With V trimmed by 4 bases and J by 5 bases, 7 bases remained unmatched. Germline V CDR1 and CDR2: SGHRS, YFSETQ. The CDR3 length is 16 residues. The CDR3 protein is CASSAGLAGTTGELFF. CDR3 DNA: TGCGCCAGCAGCGCTGGACTAGCGGGTACAACCGGGGAGCTGTTTTTT.

This clonotype appeared a few times. The chain's CDR3 is CASSLVASGVQETQYF. Here the CDR3 DNA reads TGTGCCAGCAGCTTAGTAGCTAGCGGGGTCCAAGAGACCCAGTACTTC. The V and J genes are TRBV7-2 and TRBJ2-5; 9 nucleotides line up with TRBD2. With V trimmed by 1 base and J by 1 base, 4 bases remained unmatched. Per germline, CDR1 SGHTA and CDR2 FQGNSA. This CDR3 is built from 16 residues.

This clonotype was detected ten times or more. This chain links TRBV24-1 with TRBJ1-2, with D possibly matching TRBD1 (6 bases). Trimming left V 2 bases short and J 4 bases short, with 13 bases between. This CDR3 has 15 amino acids. The germline CDR1 and CDR2 sequences are KGHDR and SFDVKD. CDR3 sequence (DNA): TGTGCCACCAGTGATTCCGGCAGGGGAATCTATGGCTACACCTTC. It codes for CATSDSGRGIYGYTF.

The V and J genes are TRBV18 and TRBJ2-5; D may be TRBD2 (5 bases). Germline CDR1 and CDR2: KGHSH and LQKENI. V was trimmed by 3 bases and J by 3 bases, leaving 11 bases between them. The CDR3 totals 14 residues. CDR3 sequence: CASSPRADEETQYF. CDR3 in DNA: TGTGCCAGCTCACCCCGAGCGGATGAAGAGACCCAGTACTTC.

This chain uses TRBV12-3 or TRBV12-4 with TRBJ1-5, with 8 bases identical to TRBD1. J lost 2 bases, V lost 5 bases, and 8 bases had no gene match. CDR3 size: 16 residues. The CDR3 region is CASSQGAHHRNQPQHF. The CDR3 coding sequence is TGTGCCAGCAGTCAGGGGGCCCACCACCGCAATCAGCCCCAGCATTTT.

The table lists this clonotype with a few counts. V is TRBV20-1 and J is TRBJ2-7; the D call may be TRBD1 or TRBD2 (6 bases each). Germline CDR1 DFQATT, CDR2 SNEGSKA (reference sequence). The CDR3 spans 14 residues. V lost 3 bases, J lost 4 bases, and 16 bases lay in between. As DNA, the CDR3 is TGCAGTGCTAGTCTTCCCAGGGGAGGTTACGAGCAGTACTTC. As protein: CSASLPRGGYEQYF.

This clonotype has at least ten counts. The chain joins TRBV3-1 to TRBJ2-5; possible D gene TRBD2, 5 bases. The length of the CDR3 is 15 residues. Germline V lookup: CDR1 LGHDT, CDR2 YNNKEL (reference sequence). With 0 bases removed from V and 3 bases from J, the gap between germline ends came to 11 bases. In nucleotides, the CDR3 is TGTGCCAGCAGCCAAGATCGACTAAGTGAAGAGACCCAGTACTTC. It is translated as CASSQDRLSEETQYF.

Only a few counts were recorded for this clonotype. The rearrangement uses TRBV7-2 and TRBJ2-7, with a possible D match to TRBD2 (5 bases). The CDR3 is 15 residues long. The germline gives CDR1 SGHTA, CDR2 FQGNSA. Trimming removed 1 base at V and 2 bases at J, with 12 bases between. The CDR3 here is CASSLGRAGTYEQYF. Here the CDR3 DNA reads TGTGCCAGCAGCTTAGGGCGGGCGGGTACCTACGAGCAGTACTTC.

The sample holds a few counts of this clonotype. V usage is TRBV11-2 and J usage is TRBJ2-4, with D possibly TRBD1 on 6 matching bases. Trimming took 5 bases from V and 8 from J, leaving 19 bases between them. Germline V gives CDR1 SGHAT, CDR2 FQNNGV. CDR3 length: 15 amino acids. In DNA, the CDR3 is TGTGCCAGCAGCCACGGTCGGACAGCGGCGGACATTCAGTACTTC. It translates to CASSHGRTAADIQYF. Together with reference TRBV11-2 and TRBJ2-4, the CDR3 gives the full variable domain: EAGVAQSPRYKIIEKRQSVAFWCNPISGHATLYWYQQILGQGPKLLIQFQNNGVVDDSQLPKDRFSAERLKGVDSTLKIQPAKLEDSAVYLCASSHGRTAADIQYFGAGTRLSVL.

This clonotype turned up a few times. The chain joins TRBV5-4 to TRBJ1-2; 10 bases map to TRBD1. CDR3 length: 14 residues. V shed 4 bases, J shed 5 bases, and the junction held 5 bases outside the gene matches. Germline CDR1 reads SGHNT; CDR2 reads YYREEE (reference sequence). CDR3: CASSEDRGVYGYTF. In DNA form, the CDR3 reads TGTGCCAGCAGCGAGGACAGGGGGGTATATGGCTACACCTTC.

This clonotype was detected ten times or more. This chain links TRBV7-8 with TRBJ2-1; possibly TRBD2 for D (6 bases). Trimming stripped 0 bases from V and 4 bases from J, with 13 bases between. The CDR3 sequence is 16 residues long. CDR1 and CDR2 from the germline V gene are SGHVS and FQNEAQ. CDR3: CASSLARSGVYNEQFF. CDR3 DNA sequence: TGTGCCAGCAGCTTAGCGAGATCGGGAGTGTACAATGAGCAGTTCTTC.

In its sample, this clonotype was seen many times. This chain links TRBV29-1 with TRBJ1-2, with TRBD1 as a possible D gene (5 bases). CDR3 length: 12 amino acids. Trimming took 5 bases from V and 10 from J, leaving 17 bases between them. Germline lookup yields CDR1 SQVTM and CDR2 ANQGSEA. The CDR3 DNA reads as TGCAGCGTTTTGGTCCAGGGAAGAGCCTACACCTTC. It is translated as CSVLVQGRAYTF.

This clonotype showed up just a few times. The rearrangement joins TRBV30 to TRBJ2-5; D may be TRBD1 or TRBD2 (5 bases each). CDR1 GTSNPN and CDR2 SVGIG come from the germline V gene (reference sequence). The CDR3 contains 12 residues. V dropped 5 bases and J dropped 7 bases, with 14 bases sitting between them. CDR3 DNA: TGTGCCTGGGGGGACGGAACGCGGACCCAGTACTTC. This sequence encodes CAWGDGTRTQYF.

This clonotype appeared a few times. The V and J genes are TRBV28 and TRBJ2-5; possible D gene TRBD1, 5 bases. The germline V and J ends were trimmed by 3 bases and 6 bases, with 17 bases remaining between them. Germline lookup yields CDR1 MDHEN and CDR2 SYDVKM. The CDR3 has 15 amino acids. The CDR3 is CASSFLDTTGQTQYF. The CDR3 DNA sequence: TGTGCCAGCAGTTTTTTGGACACAACCGGGCAGACCCAGTACTTC.

This clonotype was observed a few times. The rearrangement uses TRBV18 and TRBJ1-4, with D maybe TRBD1 (5 bases). CDR3 size: 13 residues. Germline values: CDR1 KGHSH, CDR2 LQKENI. Trimming removed 3 bases from V and 7 bases from J, with 9 bases in between. CDR3 nucleotides: TGTGCCAGCTCACCGATGAGGGGTGAAAAACTGTTTTTT. It translates to CASSPMRGEKLFF.

This clonotype was detected ten times or more. J is TRBJ1-2 and V is TRBV4-3; 7 bases are a match to TRBD1. The V gene end was trimmed by 4 bases and the J gene end by 4 bases; junction bases not matched to a gene: 15. The V gene's germline CDR1 is LGHNA and CDR2 YSLEER. The CDR3 is 17 residues long. The CDR3 region has the DNA TGCGCCAGCAGCCCAGGTGCGAGACAGGGCCCCTTCTATGGCTACACCTTC. This sequence encodes CASSPGARQGPFYGYTF.

This clonotype came up a few times. The rearrangement joins TRBV7-6 to TRBJ1-1; TRBD1 matches 10 bases. The CDR3 consists of 15 residues. J was trimmed by 2 bases and V by 2 bases; bases with no gene match: 2. Germline V gene lookup returns CDR1 SGHVS and CDR2 FNYEAQ. The CDR3 protein is CASSLRDRGNTEAFF. In DNA form, the CDR3 reads TGTGCCAGCAGCTTAAGGGACAGGGGCAACACTGAAGCTTTCTTT.

This clonotype was found a few times. The V call is TRBV7-6, the J call TRBJ2-7; the D call may be TRBD1 or TRBD2 (5 bases each). The CDR3 loop spans 14 amino acids. Trimming removed 1 base at V and 0 bases at J, with 7 bases between. CDR1 is SGHVS and CDR2 is FNYEAQ in the germline V gene. This CDR3 reads CASSLEGPSYEQYF. CDR3 in DNA: TGTGCCAGCAGCTTAGAGGGACCCTCCTACGAGCAGTACTTC.

V usage is TRBV12-3 or TRBV12-4 and J usage is TRBJ1-1; possibly TRBD1 for D (6 bases). V lost 2 bases, J lost 1 base, and 11 bases lay in between. This CDR3 region has 15 residues. The CDR3 protein is CASSLIQGTNTEAFF. In nucleotides, the CDR3 is TGTGCCAGCAGTTTAATTCAGGGGACGAACACTGAAGCTTTCTTT.